The subject of this entry is one T cell receptor beta chain. Profiling relied on immunoSEQ multiplex PCR, and the TCRdb table lists in-frame clones only, not all of them. Here the sample spans about 710,000 clones, roughly 86% being singletons. The sample is drawn from a study of shared T cell receptors in the human thymus. This CDR3 is built from 14 residues. V lost 6 bases and J lost 3; bases outside the gene matches: 6. Germline loops: CDR1 WNHNN, CDR2 SYGVQD (reference sequence). These same data were also listed under a study on human thymus T cells. Turning to that study: Donors were healthy Finnish babies undergoing corrective operations for congenital heart defects. Thymic tissue was derived from resections collected during corrective heart surgery. A high degree of thymic repertoire overlap among unrelated individuals was reported in related research.

This chain joins TRBV10-1 and TRBJ2-3, with 7 bases that match TRBD1. This clonotype was obtained from a boy under two years old with a congenital heart defect. Material for sequencing was thymocytes. Here the CDR3 reads CASSPGQVTDTQYF. CDR3 DNA sequence: TGCGCCAGCAGCCCCGGACAGGTGACAGATACGCAGTATTTT.